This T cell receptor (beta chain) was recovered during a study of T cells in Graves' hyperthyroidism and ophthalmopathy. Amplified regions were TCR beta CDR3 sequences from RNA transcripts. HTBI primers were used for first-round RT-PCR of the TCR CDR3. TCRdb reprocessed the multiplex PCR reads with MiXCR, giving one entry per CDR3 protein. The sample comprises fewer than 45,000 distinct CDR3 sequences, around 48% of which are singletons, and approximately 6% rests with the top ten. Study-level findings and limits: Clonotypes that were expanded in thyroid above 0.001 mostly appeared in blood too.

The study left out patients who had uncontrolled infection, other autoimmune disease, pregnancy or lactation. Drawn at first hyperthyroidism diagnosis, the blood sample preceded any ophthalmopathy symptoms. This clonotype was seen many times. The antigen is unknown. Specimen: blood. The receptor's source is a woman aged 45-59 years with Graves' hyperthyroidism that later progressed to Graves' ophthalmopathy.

The CDR3 region has the DNA TGTGCCAGCAGCAATACTAGCGGGACCCACGAGCAGTACTTC. Residues: CASSNTSGTHEQYF. V is TRBV7-9 and J is TRBJ2-7, with 10 bases matching TRBD2. CDR1 is SEHNR, CDR2 FQNEAQ, per germline (reference sequence). CDR3 length: 14 residues. With 5 bases clipped from V and 5 bases from J, the junction kept 6 bases outside the gene matches.